Each of the 22 T cell receptor beta chains below was sequenced from the same sample in a study of T cell responses to AZD1222 COVID-19 vaccine. Sequenced by immunoSEQ multiplex PCR; TCRdb stores in-frame clones only, minus some. This table holds 120,000 or so clones, 90% found once. Sequences were derived from peripheral blood, sampled on day 0 of AZD1222 vaccination. The receptors originated from an adult in good health.

The table lists this clone with a count of one. The chain employs TRBV29-1 and TRBJ2-7; D may correspond to TRBD1 or TRBD2 (5 bases each). Trimming shortened V by 5 bases and J by 0 bases, and 8 bases separated the two germline ends. CDR3 length equals 12 residues. The germline CDR1 and CDR2 sequences are SQVTM and ANQGSEA. Written as DNA, the CDR3 is TGCAGCGTTAGAGGGGACTCCTACGAGCAGTACTTC. It encodes CSVRGDSYEQYF.

This sequence joins TRBV7-9 and TRBJ2-5; D not certain. This CDR3 is built from 14 residues. V lost 5 bases and J 3 bases, leaving 13 bases between the germline ends. CDR1 SEHNR and CDR2 FQNEAQ come from the germline V gene (reference sequence). The CDR3 sequence is CASSPLLGEETQYF. In nucleotides, the CDR3 is TGTGCCAGCAGCCCACTGCTGGGTGAAGAGACCCAGTACTTC.

The CDR3, as DNA: TGTGCCAGCAGTTTGACCCGGCGGGAGGCTGAAGCTTTCTTT. Protein product: CASSLTRREAEAFF. The chain has TRBV28 and TRBJ1-1; D is undetermined. Germline loops: CDR1 MDHEN, CDR2 SYDVKM. The germline V and J ends were trimmed by 3 bases and 6 bases, with 14 bases remaining between them. The CDR3 has 14 residues.

This clone has a single count. The chain is built from TRBV28 and TRBJ2-7; TRBD1 matches at 8 bases. From germline, CDR1 is MDHEN and CDR2 SYDVKM. CDR3 length: 16 residues. With 7 bases clipped from V and 1 base from J, the junction kept 12 bases outside the gene matches. The CDR3 loop is CASTVHQGATSYEQYF. The CDR3 bases are TGTGCCAGCACCGTCCATCAGGGGGCGACTTCCTACGAGCAGTACTTC.

This clone was seen a few times. The V call is TRBV14, the J call TRBJ2-5, with D possibly matching TRBD2 (5 bases). Trimming shortened V by 0 bases and J by 5 bases, and 13 bases separated the two germline ends. The V gene's germline CDR1 is SGHDN and CDR2 FVKESK. This CDR3 region has 15 residues. CDR3 loop: CASSQDGYSGETQYF. CDR3 nucleotide sequence: TGTGCCAGCAGCCAAGATGGCTACTCGGGGGAGACCCAGTACTTC.

Notes on this clone: This CDR3 is also generated by other DNA sequences in the sample. The rearrangement links TRBV27 to TRBJ2-7; no clear D gene. Trimming cost V 6 bases and J 3 bases, with 6 bases left between them. The CDR3 consists of 11 residues. The germline CDR1 and CDR2 sequences are MNHEY and SMNVEV (reference sequence). The CDR3 region is CASSSYYEQYF. CDR3 DNA sequence: TGTGCCAGCAGCTCGTACTACGAGCAGTACTTC.

This clone was seen just once. V is TRBV19 and J is TRBJ1-2; tentative D call: TRBD1 (6 bases). This CDR3 has 14 residues. Trimming removed 9 bases from V and 7 bases from J, with 21 bases in between. CDR1 and CDR2 (germline): LNHDA, SQIVND (reference sequence). The CDR3 bases are TGTGCCAGCACAACCCTTGAGGGGGGCCGTGGCTACACCTTC. Amino acid sequence: CASTTLEGGRGYTF.

The rearrangement links TRBV13 to TRBJ1-5, with 7 bases fitting TRBD1. CDR3 size: 16 residues. V was clipped by 4 bases and J by 2 bases; unmatched bases: 8. Germline CDR1 PRHDT, CDR2 FYEKMQ (reference sequence). The DNA for the CDR3 is TGTGCCAGCAGCTACAGACAGGGACGGGGCAATCAGCCCCAGCATTTT. It translates to CASSYRQGRGNQPQHF.

J is TRBJ2-1 and V is TRBV20-1; D is unclear. CDR3 length: 11 residues. V gave up 6 bases and J gave up 5 bases, with 8 bases separating them. Germline V gene data show CDR1 as DFQATT and CDR2 as SNEGSKA (reference sequence). CDR3 protein: CSATSDNEQFF. The CDR3, as DNA: TGCAGTGCAACTTCAGACAATGAGCAGTTCTTC.

The chain recombines TRBV7-2 with TRBJ1-2, with 7 bases aligning to TRBD1. The trim removed 7 bases at V and 4 bases at J, leaving 9 bases unmatched. The CDR3 contains 14 residues. The germline V gene encodes CDR1 SGHTA and CDR2 FQGNSA. The CDR3 sequence is CASNPTGVGYGYTF. For the CDR3, the DNA is TGTGCCAGCAACCCTACAGGGGTTGGCTATGGCTACACCTTC.

This chain joins TRBV4-3 and TRBJ2-7; maybe TRBD2 (5 bases). Trimming removed 0 bases from V and 7 bases from J, with 16 bases in between. Germline lookup yields CDR1 LGHNA and CDR2 YSLEER. This CDR3 is 15 amino acids long. The CDR3 region has the DNA TGCGCCAGCAGCCAAGATAGGAGGAGTAGTCGGGAGCAGTACTTC. Translating gives CASSQDRRSSREQYF.

The count of this clone is one. The J gene is TRBJ2-7, the V gene TRBV28, with 14 positions matching TRBD2. The length of the CDR3 is 16 residues. Germline lookup yields CDR1 MDHEN and CDR2 SYDVKM. With 4 bases clipped from V and 4 bases from J, the junction kept 6 bases outside the gene matches. This CDR3 reads CASSYSGTSGSYEQYF. The CDR3 DNA reads as TGTGCCAGCAGTTACTCTGGGACTAGCGGGAGTTACGAGCAGTACTTC.

This chain joins TRBV7-9 and TRBJ1-2; 10 nucleotides align to TRBD1. Germline loops: CDR1 SEHNR, CDR2 FQNEAQ (reference sequence). CDR3 size: 14 residues. The V segment lost 1 base and the J segment 4 bases; nucleotides outside the gene matches: 0. CDR3 residues: CASSLGDRGYGYTF. The DNA of the CDR3 is TGTGCCAGCAGCTTAGGGGACAGGGGCTATGGCTACACCTTC.

The rearrangement joins TRBV28 to TRBJ2-1, with TRBD2 matching 9 bases. The junction had 5 bases not matched to a gene; V was cut back by 3 bases and J by 5 bases. The length of the CDR3 is 15 residues. CDR1 and CDR2 (germline): MDHEN, SYDVKM. In DNA, the CDR3 is TGTGCCAGCAGTTTGATAAGCGGGGGGCACAATGAGCAGTTCTTC. This gives the protein CASSLISGGHNEQFF. Full variable domain (remainder filled in from reference TRBV28 and TRBJ2-1): DVKVTQSSRYLVKRTGEKVFLECVQDMDHENMFWYRQDPGLGLRLIYFSYDVKMKEKGDIPEGYSVSREKKERFSLILESASTNQTSMYLCASSLISGGHNEQFFGPGTRLTVL.

There are a few counts of this clone. This chain links TRBV2 with TRBJ2-1, with 13 bases identical to TRBD2. The germline V gene has CDR1 SNHLY and CDR2 FYNNEI. The ends lost 5 bases at V and 8 bases at J; junction bases unmatched: 0. The CDR3 is made up of 13 amino acids. CDR3 nucleotides: TGTGCCAGCAGTACTAGCGGGAGGGATGAGCAGTTCTTC. Amino acid sequence: CASSTSGRDEQFF. Full variable domain (remainder filled in from reference TRBV2 and TRBJ2-1): EPEVTQTPSHQVTQMGQEVILRCVPISNHLYFYWYRQILGQKVEFLVSFYNNEISEKSEIFDDQFSVERPDGSNFTLKIRSTKLEDSAMYFCASSTSGRDEQFFGPGTRLTVL.

The chain's CDR3 is CASRQTGTGAFYEQYF. DNA for the CDR3: TGTGCCAGCAGGCAAACCGGGACAGGGGCCTTCTACGAGCAGTACTTC. The rearrangement uses TRBV7-8 and TRBJ2-7; TRBD1 agrees at 10 bases. Germline CDR1 is SGHVS and CDR2 is FQNEAQ. CDR3 length: 16 residues. V was pared by 6 bases and J by 3 bases, with 11 bases of the junction left unmatched.

The sample holds a few counts of this clone. This sequence joins TRBV5-1 and TRBJ1-2; 7 bases agree with TRBD1. This CDR3 is built from 14 residues. Trimming took 4 bases from V and 3 from J; bases not matched to a gene: 6. CDR1 and CDR2 from the germline V gene are SGHRS and YFSETQ. The CDR3 sequence: CASSGLQGYYGYTF. CDR3 DNA sequence: TGCGCCAGCAGCGGACTACAGGGGTACTATGGCTACACCTTC.

V usage is TRBV7-9 and J usage is TRBJ2-5; D not certain. CDR3 length: 14 residues. V shed 1 base and J shed 5 bases, with 11 bases lying between them. From germline, CDR1 is SEHNR and CDR2 FQNEAQ (reference sequence). The CDR3 nucleotides are TGTGCCAGCAGCTTAGTTGGAGCTGGGGAGACCCAGTACTTC. Translation gives CASSLVGAGETQYF. Filled out from reference TRBV7-9 and TRBJ2-5, the complete variable domain reads DTGVSQNPRHKITKRGQNVTFRCDPISEHNRLYWYRQTLGQGPEFLTYFQNEAQLEKSRLLSDRFSAERPKGSFSTLEIQRTEQGDSAMYLCASSLVGAGETQYFGPGTRLLVL.

This sequence joins TRBV28 and TRBJ1-5; tentative D call: TRBD1 (5 bases). The CDR3 runs 12 residues. The germline gives CDR1 MDHEN, CDR2 SYDVKM. Trimming cost V 5 bases and J 10 bases, with 12 bases left between them. The CDR3 loop reads CASSELGRPQHF. CDR3 nucleotides: TGTGCCAGCAGTGAGTTGGGACGCCCCCAGCATTTT.

The V call is TRBV11-2, the J call TRBJ2-2; 10 positions match TRBD1. CDR1 is SGHAT and CDR2 is FQNNGV in the germline V gene. The CDR3 contains 15 residues. Trimming removed 4 bases from V and 6 bases from J; junction bases left unmatched: 5. Written as DNA, the CDR3 is TGTGCCAGCAGCTCGGGACAGGGGCCCTCCGGGGAGCTGTTTTTT. It specifies CASSSGQGPSGELFF.

The V gene is TRBV18, the J gene TRBJ1-4, with D possibly matching TRBD1 (5 bases). This CDR3 comprises 13 residues. CDR1 and CDR2 from the germline V gene are KGHSH and LQKENI. V lost 3 bases and J 5 bases, leaving 7 bases between the germline ends. As DNA, the CDR3 is TGTGCCAGCTCACCGGGGGTCAATGAAAAACTGTTTTTT. This sequence encodes CASSPGVNEKLFF.

This clone was seen only once. The rearrangement uses TRBV30 and TRBJ2-7; D remains unclear. The CDR3 contains 12 residues. Trimming took 2 bases from V and 0 from J, leaving 5 bases between them. Germline-derived CDR1 and CDR2 are GTSNPN and SVGIG (reference sequence). In DNA, the CDR3 is TGTGCCTGGAGTTCCAGCTCCTACGAGCAGTACTTC. Amino acid sequence: CAWSSSSYEQYF. The full variable domain, its missing parts supplied by reference TRBV30 and TRBJ2-7, is SQTIHQWPATLVQPVGSPLSLECTVEGTSNPNLYWYRQAAGRGLQLLFYSVGIGQISSEVPQNLSASRPQDRQFILSSKKLLLSDSGFYLCAWSSSSYEQYFGPGTRLTVT.